The rows below give T cell receptor beta chains drawn from one sample of a study of T-cell memory formation after mild COVID-19. One entry per CDR3 protein results from TCRdb running MiXCR on the 5' RACE reads. The table lists hundreds of thousands of distinct CDR3 sequences, 25% to 30% of them singletons. Material: PBMCs or a T cell subset sorted from them (not recorded which). These receptors all come from an adult woman who had mild COVID-19 (a few samples of this study predate the infection). Cell type and time point are not known. The CDR3 runs from the conserved cysteine through the conserved F or W. A D gene is named only where the DNA matches it firmly. The size entry is marked missing in some rows and otherwise reads once, few, many or a size class.

j_call cdr3_length d_call v_call clone_size cdr3_nt cdr3_aa
TRBJ2-7 14 TRBD1 TRBV20-1 NA TGCAGTGCTTCACAGGGGGCAACGTCCTACGAGCAGTACTTC CSASQGATSYEQYF
TRBJ2-5 14 TRBD1 TRBV7-9 NA TGTGCCAGCAGCGCTACGACAGGGGAAGAGACCCAGTACTTC CASSATTGEETQYF
TRBJ2-3 15 TRBD2 TRBV5-1 few TGCGCCAGCAGCTTGGAGCGGGGGATCACAGATACGCAGTATTTT CASSLERGITDTQYF
TRBJ1-1 12 NA TRBV6-5 NA TGTGCCAGCAGCCCTGACATGGCTGAAGCTTTCTTT CASSPDMAEAFF
TRBJ2-7 15 NA TRBV15 NA TGTGCCACCAGCCTACGACCGTCGAGCTCCTACGAGCAGTACTTC CATSLRPSSSYEQYF
TRBJ2-7 13 NA TRBV20-1 once TGCAGTGCTAGTGAGGCCGGCCTCGGGGAGCAGTACTTC CSASEAGLGEQYF
TRBJ2-2 18 TRBD2 TRBV7-7 few TGTGCTAGCAGCTTCGACACTACTAGCGGGAGTTTCTCCGGGGAGCTGTTTTTT CASSFDTTSGSFSGELFF
TRBJ1-5 15 NA TRBV4-2 few TGTGCCAGCAGCCAAGACGGGGGGGCCAATCAGCCCCAGCATTTT CASSQDGGANQPQHF
TRBJ1-1 14 NA TRBV7-6 NA TGTGCCAGCAGCGCCAGCCTCAGGGGAACTGAAGCTTTCTTT CASSASLRGTEAFF
TRBJ2-2 11 NA TRBV7-9 NA TGTGCCAGTGGGGCCACCGGGGAGCTGTTTTTT CASGATGELFF
TRBJ2-5 14 TRBD2 TRBV6-6 NA TGTGCCAGCAGTCACTCAGCGGGGGTTGAGACCCAGTACTTC CASSHSAGVETQYF
TRBJ1-1 16 NA TRBV7-9 few TGTGCCAGCAGCTTAGGTGGGCGGGGACCGAACACTGAAGCTTTCTTT CASSLGGRGPNTEAFF
TRBJ1-1 15 NA TRBV6-5 NA TGTGCCAGCAGTTACTCGAGTAATGGCATATCTGAAGCTTTCTTT CASSYSSNGISEAFF
TRBJ2-3 13 NA TRBV6-5 NA TGTGCCAGCAGCTCATGGGGGTCTGATACGCAGTATTTT CASSSWGSDTQYF
TRBJ1-4 16 TRBD1 TRBV15 few TGTGCCACCAGCAGAGATCTGGGACAGGGAGGAGAAAAACTGTTTTTT CATSRDLGQGGEKLFF
TRBJ2-3 13 NA TRBV20-1 few TGCAGCGCCCTCGACGGATACACAGATACGCAGTATTTT CSALDGYTDTQYF
TRBJ1-1 15 NA TRBV12-3/TRBV12-4 NA TGTGCCAGCAGTCCCTTGGGGGTTCTGAACACTGAAGCTTTCTTT CASSPLGVLNTEAFF
TRBJ2-4 17 TRBD1 TRBV6-5 NA TGTGCCAGCAGTTACAAGTCTCCCTCCGAGGGGGCTGTCATTCAGTACTTC CASSYKSPSEGAVIQYF
TRBJ2-7 15 NA TRBV4-1 NA TGCGCCAGCAGCTACCTGACAGACAGCTCCTACGAGCAGTACTTC CASSYLTDSSYEQYF
TRBJ1-1 15 TRBD1 TRBV6-4 once TGTGCCAGCAGTGACTCCGGGACAGGCAACACTGAAGCTTTCTTT CASSDSGTGNTEAFF
TRBJ2-1 14 TRBD2 TRBV6-2/TRBV6-3 few TGTGCCAGCGGACTAGCGGGAGCCTACAATGAGCAGTTCTTC CASGLAGAYNEQFF
TRBJ2-7 15 TRBD2 TRBV19 NA TGTGCCAGTAGTATAGATCCCAGCGGGGCGTCCGAGCAGTACTTC CASSIDPSGASEQYF
TRBJ2-5 14 TRBD2 TRBV20-1 NA TGCAGGGGGACTAGCGGACCGGAGGTGAAGACCCAGTACTTC CRGTSGPEVKTQYF
TRBJ2-5 15 TRBD2 TRBV11-3 NA TGTGCCAGCAGCTTTCGGACTAGCGGGAGTGGGACCCAGTACTTC CASSFRTSGSGTQYF
TRBJ1-6 15 NA TRBV6-5 NA TGTGCCAGCAGTTCCTCACAGGGACTCAATTCACCCCTCCACTTT CASSSSQGLNSPLHF
TRBJ2-3 13 NA TRBV5-1 few TGCGCCAGCAGCCGATCTAGGAGGGATACGCAGTATTTT CASSRSRRDTQYF
TRBJ2-3 17 TRBD2 TRBV3-1 NA TGTGCCAGCAGCCAAGAGCCTAGCGGTCCCCCTAAGGATACGCAGTATTTT CASSQEPSGPPKDTQYF
TRBJ2-7 13 NA TRBV2 NA TGTGCCACTCGCCGGGATTCGACCTACGAGCAGTACTTC CATRRDSTYEQYF
TRBJ1-1 16 TRBD1 TRBV5-6 NA TGTGCCAGCAGCTTTCGGAGAAACAGGGGGAACACTGAAGCTTTCTTT CASSFRRNRGNTEAFF
TRBJ2-2 16 TRBD1 TRBV24-1 NA TGTGCCACCAGTGATCCGGACAGGGGGAACACCGGGGAGCTGTTTTTT CATSDPDRGNTGELFF
TRBJ2-3 13 TRBD1 TRBV4-1 NA TGCGCCAGCAGCCTTACATCCGGGACAGGGCGGGATTTT CASSLTSGTGRDF
TRBJ2-7 17 TRBD2 TRBV7-6 few TGTGCCAGCAGCTTAGCGGCAGGACTAGCGGGACCCTACGAGCAGTACTTC CASSLAAGLAGPYEQYF
TRBJ2-3 15 TRBD2 TRBV20-1 few TGCAGTGCTAGCCGCAGCGGGAGAGTCACAGATACGCAGTATTTT CSASRSGRVTDTQYF
TRBJ2-7 15 NA TRBV5-6 NA TGTGCCAGCAGCCCGGACGGGGGGCCCTCCTACGAGCAGTACTTC CASSPDGGPSYEQYF
TRBJ2-7 15 TRBD2 TRBV27 NA TGTGCCAGCAGTTTATCCGGGACTAGCGGGCGCGAGCAGTACTTC CASSLSGTSGREQYF
TRBJ2-1 16 NA TRBV7-2 NA TGTGCCAGCAGCTTACCCAGGGGGAGGGGGCGCAGAGAGCAGTTCTTC CASSLPRGRGRREQFF
TRBJ2-7 16 TRBD1 TRBV10-3 few TGTGCCATCAGTGAGTTGGGACAGGACAGCGCCTACGAGCAGTACTTC CAISELGQDSAYEQYF
TRBJ1-5 15 TRBD1 TRBV12-3/TRBV12-4 NA TGTGCCAGCAGTTCCGACAGGGAGAACTATCAGCCCCAGCATTTT CASSSDRENYQPQHF
TRBJ2-5 17 TRBD2 TRBV4-2 few TGTGCCAGCAGCCCTGGGACTAGCGGGGGTAGGAGGGAGACCCAGTACTTC CASSPGTSGGRRETQYF
TRBJ2-3 16 NA TRBV7-9 NA TGTGCCAGCAGCTTATCGTCCCGGCGGAGCACAGATACGCAGTATTTT CASSLSSRRSTDTQYF
TRBJ2-5 13 NA TRBV9 NA TGTGCCAGCAGCCAACAGCCCGGAGAGACCCAGTACTTC CASSQQPGETQYF
TRBJ2-1 15 TRBD1 TRBV12-3/TRBV12-4 NA TGTGCCAGCAGGCCCCCGGGACAGGGTGGAAATGAGCAGTTCTTC CASRPPGQGGNEQFF
TRBJ2-1 16 NA TRBV7-8 NA TGTGCCAGCAGCTTAGTCCAATCCCAATCCTACAATGAGCAGTTCTTC CASSLVQSQSYNEQFF
TRBJ2-1 14 TRBD2 TRBV5-6 NA TGTGCCAGTAGTTGGGGACTAGAGGACAATGAGCAGTTCTTC CASSWGLEDNEQFF
TRBJ2-5 16 TRBD2 TRBV24-1 many TGTGCCACCAGTGCCGGGACTAGCGGGGGTTTTGAGACCCAGTACTTC CATSAGTSGGFETQYF
TRBJ2-7 14 NA TRBV10-3 NA TGTGCCAGCTACCTGGGGGACGACCGAATGGAGCAGTACTTC CASYLGDDRMEQYF
TRBJ2-3 14 NA TRBV7-2 many TGTGCCAGCAGCCCCATCCCCGAGGGAAATACGCAGTATTTT CASSPIPEGNTQYF
TRBJ1-5 17 TRBD1 TRBV15 NA TGTGCCACCAGCAGTCGACAGGGACCGTATAGCAATCAGCCCCAGCATTTT CATSSRQGPYSNQPQHF
TRBJ2-1 15 TRBD2 TRBV20-1 NA TGCAGTGCCAGGACTAGCGGGGGCTCCTACAATGAGCAGTTCTTC CSARTSGGSYNEQFF
TRBJ2-2 14 NA TRBV6-5 many TGTGCCAGCAGTGAAGGACAGAACACCGGGGAGCTGTTTTTT CASSEGQNTGELFF
TRBJ2-1 18 NA TRBV7-2 few TGTGCCAGCAGCTTAGGCCCCACCAGGCATAGCTCCTACAATGAGCAGTTCTTC CASSLGPTRHSSYNEQFF
TRBJ1-1 15 NA TRBV15 NA TGTGCCACCAGCAGAGATCAACACCTGAGCACTGAAGCTTTCTTT CATSRDQHLSTEAFF
TRBJ2-2 15 TRBD2 TRBV3-1 few TGTGCCAGCAGCGAGGGTCTAGCGGGGGCCGGGGAGCTGTTTTTT CASSEGLAGAGELFF
TRBJ2-1 13 NA TRBV20-1 NA TGCAGTGCTAGGGCCGTTCAGAGAAATGAGCAGTTCTTC CSARAVQRNEQFF
TRBJ2-7 17 TRBD2 TRBV7-2 many TGTGCCAGCAGCCTTTTACTAGCGGGGGGGATGTCCTACGAGCAGTACTTC CASSLLLAGGMSYEQYF
TRBJ2-6 17 NA TRBV12-3/TRBV12-4 few TGTGCCAGCAGTTTCGGGCTTCCAGGGCCTGGGGCCAACGTCCTGACTTTC CASSFGLPGPGANVLTF
TRBJ2-5 14 NA TRBV7-2 few TGTGCCAGCAGCTTATTGACGTACCAAGAGACCCAGTACTTC CASSLLTYQETQYF